Shown below are 16 T cell receptor beta chains from a single sample sequenced in a study of cytomegalovirus exposure and HLA in healthy donors. The PCR contained 60 Vbeta and 13 Jbeta primers. Assay used: immunoSEQ multiplex PCR; TCRdb lists only in-frame clones, some missing. The table records 150,000 to 200,000 clones, more than 70% of them present only once. Specimen: PBMCs. These receptors came from a woman aged 40 to 55 in good health and CMV-seronegative.

The gene calls are TRBV19 and TRBJ2-5; D is unresolved. The V end was cut by 3 bases, the J end by 1 base, with 9 bases between. The CDR3 is made up of 14 amino acids. Germline CDR1 LNHDA, CDR2 SQIVND (reference sequence). CDR3 in amino acids: CASSIGVFQETQYF. The CDR3 region has the DNA TGTGCCAGTAGTATCGGAGTCTTCCAAGAGACCCAGTACTTC.

A note on this clone: Other DNA sequences in the sample encode the same CDR3. The V call is TRBV5-6, the J call TRBJ1-2; TRBD1 might be the D (6 bases). This CDR3 has 15 residues. Trimming shortened V by 0 bases and J by 4 bases, and 13 bases separated the two germline ends. Germline V gene data show CDR1 as SGHDT and CDR2 as YYEEEE. The CDR3 coding sequence is TGTGCCAGCAGCTTGGTTGGGCAGGGGAGCTATGGCTACACCTTC. It codes for CASSLVGQGSYGYTF. The full variable domain, rest sourced from reference TRBV5-6 and TRBJ1-2, is DAGVTQSPTHLIKTRGQQVTLRCSPKSGHDTVSWYQQALGQGPQFIFQYYEEEERQRGNFPDRFSGHQFPNYSSELNVNALLLGDSALYLCASSLVGQGSYGYTFGSGTRLTVV.

This chain connects TRBV21-1 to TRBJ2-7; the DNA was not compared with TRBD2, the D call given in the table. TRBV21-1 is flagged as a pseudogene. The CDR3 spans 18 residues. This chain's CDR3 is CASSNKPPGLTNPYEQYV. CDR3 coding DNA: TGTGCCAGCAGCAACAAACCCCCGGGACTCACGAACCCCTACGAGCAGTACGTC.

As concerns this clone: This sample includes further DNA sequences coding for the same CDR3. The chain recombines TRBV5-4 with TRBJ2-3, with TRBD2 matching 8 bases. The CDR3 length is 15 residues. Germline CDR1 and CDR2: SGHNT and YYREEE (reference sequence). The V gene end was trimmed by 4 bases and the J gene end by 3 bases; junction bases not matched to a gene: 7. CDR3 region: CASSPGAGVTDTQYF. Here the CDR3 DNA reads TGTGCCAGCAGCCCCGGAGCGGGAGTGACAGATACGCAGTATTTT.

The V gene is TRBV2, the J gene TRBJ1-4; D might be TRBD1 (6 bases). This CDR3 has 15 amino acids. V gave up 5 bases and J gave up 0 bases, with 10 bases separating them. Germline V lookup: CDR1 SNHLY, CDR2 FYNNEI. CDR3 protein: CASSTRTATNEKLFF. CDR3 coding DNA: TGTGCCAGCAGTACTCGGACAGCAACTAATGAAAAACTGTTTTTT.

The rearrangement links TRBV11-3 to TRBJ2-1; D is perhaps TRBD2 (6 bases). CDR1 is SGHNT and CDR2 is YENEEA in the germline V gene. V shed 3 bases and J shed 9 bases, with 12 bases lying between them. The CDR3 runs 13 residues. For the CDR3, the DNA is TGTGCCAGCAGCTTCATTAGCGGCGGTGAGCAGTTCTTC. The encoded protein is CASSFISGGEQFF.

The chain uses TRBV10-3 and TRBJ2-5, with 11 bases fitting TRBD2. Unmatched junction bases numbered 9, after V lost 7 bases and J lost 5 bases. The CDR3 has 15 amino acids. Germline V gene data show CDR1 as ENHRY and CDR2 as SYGVKD. CDR3 sequence: CAITDLAGGKETQYF. Here the CDR3 DNA reads TGTGCCATCACCGACCTAGCGGGAGGAAAGGAGACCCAGTACTTC.

CDR3 amino acids: CASSWTGQIEAFF. CDR3 DNA sequence: TGTGCCAGCAGTTGGACAGGTCAAATTGAAGCTTTCTTT. V gene TRBV2 combines with J gene TRBJ1-1; 7 nucleotides align to TRBD1. The germline CDR1 and CDR2 sequences are SNHLY and FYNNEI. There are 13 residues in the CDR3. V dropped 5 bases and J dropped 7; count of bases not matched to a gene: 7.

The chain combines TRBV30 with TRBJ2-3; D is possibly TRBD2 (5 bases). The CDR3 contains 15 residues. V was shortened by 4 bases and J by 4 bases, with 18 bases between the two germline ends. CDR1 and CDR2 from the germline V gene are GTSNPN and SVGIG (reference sequence). CDR3 DNA sequence: TGTGCCTGGACTCCCCTGAGGGCTAGCCCAGATACGCAGTATTTT. Protein sequence: CAWTPLRASPDTQYF.

The V and J genes are TRBV7-2 and TRBJ1-2, with D perhaps TRBD1 (5 bases). The CDR3 runs to 17 residues. Trimming left V 2 bases short and J 5 bases short, with 21 bases between. Germline CDR1 SGHTA, CDR2 FQGNSA. Here the CDR3 DNA reads TGTGCCAGCAGCTTACGACGGGACTTCTCGGCGGGGTATGGCTACACCTTC. As protein: CASSLRRDFSAGYGYTF.

This clone was observed a single time. The J gene is TRBJ1-1, the V gene TRBV5-4; tentative D call: TRBD1 (6 bases). The length of the CDR3 is 14 residues. V lost 3 bases, J lost 5 bases, and 14 bases lay in between. The germline V gene has CDR1 SGHNT and CDR2 YYREEE (reference sequence). This CDR3 is CASSWGGGGTEAFF. CDR3 sequence (DNA): TGTGCCAGCAGCTGGGGCGGGGGCGGGACTGAAGCTTTCTTT.

The chain uses TRBV14 and TRBJ2-1; 10 bases fit TRBD2. From germline, CDR1 is SGHDN and CDR2 FVKESK. Unmatched junction bases numbered 4, after V lost 1 base and J lost 1 base. The CDR3 spans 17 residues. Here the CDR3 reads CASSQGHSGRSYNEQFF. DNA for the CDR3: TGTGCCAGCAGCCAAGGCCATAGCGGGAGGTCCTACAATGAGCAGTTCTTC.

The chain links TRBV21-1 to TRBJ2-2; the table's D call TRBD1 went unverified against the DNA. TRBV21-1 is listed as a pseudogene. The CDR3 extends over 16 amino acids. CDR3 amino acids: CASRLPRDRYTGELFF. In DNA, the CDR3 is TGTGCCAGCAGACTCCCCCGGGACAGGTACACCGGGGAGCTGTTTTTT.

The J gene is TRBJ2-3, the V gene TRBV20-1; no definite D call. The V gene's germline CDR1 is DFQATT and CDR2 SNEGSKA (reference sequence). Deletions cut 3 bases from V and 6 bases from J, with 7 bases between. This CDR3 region has 11 residues. CDR3 nucleotides: TGCAGTGCTAGTAATTTGGATACGCAGTATTTT. It translates to CSASNLDTQYF.

V gene TRBV9 combines with J gene TRBJ2-1; D not certain. The CDR3 has 15 amino acids. V was clipped by 4 bases and J by 8 bases, with 19 bases between them. Per the germline V gene, CDR1 is SGDLS and CDR2 is YYNGEE. The DNA for the CDR3 is TGTGCCAGCAGCCCCCGGGTAGGCCTTGTCGATGAGCAGTTCTTC. Its translation: CASSPRVGLVDEQFF.

J is TRBJ2-5 and V is TRBV7-5; the D call TRBD2 from the table was never checked on the DNA. TRBV7-5 is recorded as a pseudogene. CDR3 length: 15 amino acids. CDR3 in amino acids: CVRSPVAGEGETQYF. The CDR3 nucleotides are TGTGTCAGAAGCCCAGTGGCGGGAGAGGGAGAGACCCAGTACTTC.